This passage covers 2 T cell receptor beta chains from one sample sequenced in a study of glioma-infiltrating T cells after dendritic cell vaccination. Data came from immunoSEQ multiplex PCR; TCRdb stores just in-frame clones and leaves some out. Of 98,000 or so clones listed, less than 90% are singletons. Time point in this sample: after dendritic cell vaccination, including at tumor progression/relapse. Sequenced here: blood, sampled after dendritic cell vaccination. The receptor source for this set is a human donor with glioblastoma.

This CDR3 reads CASSEYLRGGPLYNEQFF. In DNA form, the CDR3 reads TGTGCCAGCAGTGAATACCTTCGGGGGGGGCCTCTGTACAATGAGCAGTTCTTC. The V gene is TRBV6-1, the J gene TRBJ2-1, with 8 bases lining up with TRBD2. Germline V gives CDR1 MNHNS, CDR2 SASEGT. The CDR3 consists of 18 residues. V dropped 2 bases and J dropped 4; count of bases not matched to a gene: 13.

The chain has TRBV11-2 and TRBJ2-5, with 9 bases matching TRBD1. With 5 bases clipped from V and 1 base from J, the junction kept 2 bases outside the gene matches. Germline V gene lookup returns CDR1 SGHAT and CDR2 FQNNGV. This CDR3 spans 14 amino acids. The CDR3 is CASSPGQGQETQYF. In nucleotides, the CDR3 is TGTGCCAGCAGCCCGGGACAGGGCCAAGAGACCCAGTACTTC.